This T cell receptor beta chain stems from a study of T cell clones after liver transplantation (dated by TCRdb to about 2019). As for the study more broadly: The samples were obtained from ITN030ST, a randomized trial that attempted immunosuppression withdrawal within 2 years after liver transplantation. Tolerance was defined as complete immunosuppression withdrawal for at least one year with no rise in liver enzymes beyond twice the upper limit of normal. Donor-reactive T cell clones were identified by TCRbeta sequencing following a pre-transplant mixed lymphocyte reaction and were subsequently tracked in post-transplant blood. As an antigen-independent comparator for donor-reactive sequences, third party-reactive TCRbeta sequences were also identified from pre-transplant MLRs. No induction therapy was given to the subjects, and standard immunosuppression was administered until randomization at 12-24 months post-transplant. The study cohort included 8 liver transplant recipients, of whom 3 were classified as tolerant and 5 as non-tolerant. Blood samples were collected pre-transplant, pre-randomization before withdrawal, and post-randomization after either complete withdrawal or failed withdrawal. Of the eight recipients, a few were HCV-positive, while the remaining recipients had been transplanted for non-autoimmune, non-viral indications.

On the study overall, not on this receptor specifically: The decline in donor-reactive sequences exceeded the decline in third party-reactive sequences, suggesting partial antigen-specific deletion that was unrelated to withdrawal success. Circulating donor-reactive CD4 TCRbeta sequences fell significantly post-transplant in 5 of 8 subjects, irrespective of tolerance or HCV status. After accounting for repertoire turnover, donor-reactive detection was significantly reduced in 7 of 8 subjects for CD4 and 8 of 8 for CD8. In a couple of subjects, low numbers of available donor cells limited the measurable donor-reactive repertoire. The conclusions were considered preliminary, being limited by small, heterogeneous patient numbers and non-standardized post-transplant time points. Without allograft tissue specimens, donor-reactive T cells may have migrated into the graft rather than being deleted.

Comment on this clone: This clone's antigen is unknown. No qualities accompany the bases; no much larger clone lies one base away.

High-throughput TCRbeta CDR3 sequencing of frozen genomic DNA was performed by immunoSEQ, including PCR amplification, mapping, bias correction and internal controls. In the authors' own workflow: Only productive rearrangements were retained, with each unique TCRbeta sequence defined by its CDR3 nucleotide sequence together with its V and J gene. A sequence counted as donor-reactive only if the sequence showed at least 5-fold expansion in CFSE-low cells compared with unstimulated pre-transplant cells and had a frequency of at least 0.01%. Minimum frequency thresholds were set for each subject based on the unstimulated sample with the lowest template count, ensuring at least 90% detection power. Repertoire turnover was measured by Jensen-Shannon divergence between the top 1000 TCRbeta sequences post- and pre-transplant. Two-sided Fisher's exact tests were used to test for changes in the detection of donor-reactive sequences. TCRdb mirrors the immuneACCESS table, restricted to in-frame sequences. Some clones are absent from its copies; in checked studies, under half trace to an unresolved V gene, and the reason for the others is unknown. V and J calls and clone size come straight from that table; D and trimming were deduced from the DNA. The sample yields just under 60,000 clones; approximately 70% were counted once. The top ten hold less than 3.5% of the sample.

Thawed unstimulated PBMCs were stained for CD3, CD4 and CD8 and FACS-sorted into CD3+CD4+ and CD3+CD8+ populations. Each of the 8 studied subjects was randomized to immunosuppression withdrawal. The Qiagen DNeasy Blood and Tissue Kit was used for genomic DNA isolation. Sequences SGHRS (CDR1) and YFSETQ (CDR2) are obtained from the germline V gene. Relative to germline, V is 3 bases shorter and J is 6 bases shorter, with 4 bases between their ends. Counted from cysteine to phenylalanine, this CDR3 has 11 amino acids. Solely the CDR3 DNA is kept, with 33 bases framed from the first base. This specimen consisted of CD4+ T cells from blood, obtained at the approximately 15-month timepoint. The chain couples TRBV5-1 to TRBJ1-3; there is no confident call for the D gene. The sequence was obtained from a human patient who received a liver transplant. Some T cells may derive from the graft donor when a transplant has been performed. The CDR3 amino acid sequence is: CASSYSNTIYF. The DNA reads TGCGCCAGCAGCTATTCAAACACCATATATTTT.